Listed here are 19 T cell receptor beta chains from one sample, sequenced in a study of CD8 T cells in Susac syndrome (dated by TCRdb to between 2018 and 2020). The library was produced with the immunoSEQ multiplex PCR assay. RNA was extracted using the RNeasy kit, and about 0.45 to 1 microgram was reverse transcribed with random hexamers. TCRdb redid the processing of the public reads, applying fastp at Q25 and MiXCR, and retained in-frame beta chains. CDR3 protein sequences are deduplicated, and each keeps its most common genes and DNA. The sample table records 150,000 to 200,000 distinct CDR3 sequences; around 94% of these occur just once. 0.095% to 0.1% of the sample is in the top ten clones. Sample: CD4+ T cells from PBMCs. Receptors originate from a human donor with Susac syndrome.

The gene calls are TRBV12-3 or TRBV12-4 and TRBJ2-1; TRBD2 matches at 14 bases. Trimming at V came to 5 bases and at J to 7 bases, leaving 7 bases not matched to a gene. This CDR3 contains 16 residues. The CDR3: CASSPGLAGERNEQFF. The CDR3, as DNA: TGTGCCAGCAGTCCGGGACTAGCGGGAGAAAGGAATGAGCAGTTCTTC.

The J gene is TRBJ1-5, the V gene TRBV2; TRBD1 matches at 7 bases. The CDR3 is 13 residues long. From germline, CDR1 is SNHLY and CDR2 FYNNEI. The V segment lost 6 bases and the J segment 8 bases; nucleotides outside the gene matches: 7. The CDR3 DNA reads TGTGCCAGCAGCGAGGACAGGCTTGAGCCCCAGCATTTT. Translating gives CASSEDRLEPQHF. The variable domain in full, with the rest retrieved from reference TRBV2 and TRBJ1-5, is EPEVTQTPSHQVTQMGQEVILRCVPISNHLYFYWYRQILGQKVEFLVSFYNNEISEKSEIFDDQFSVERPDGSNFTLKIRSTKLEDSAMYFCASSEDRLEPQHFGDGTRLSIL.

V and J are TRBV11-2 and TRBJ2-5; maybe TRBD2 (6 bases). V lost 5 bases, J lost 5 bases, and 18 bases lay in between. The V gene's germline CDR1 is SGHAT and CDR2 FQNNGV. The CDR3 consists of 15 residues. CDR3 sequence (DNA): TGTGCCAGCAGCCCACGCGGGGACGGGGAGGAGACCCAGTACTTC. This gives the protein CASSPRGDGEETQYF. The variable domain in full, completed from reference TRBV11-2 and TRBJ2-5, reads EAGVAQSPRYKIIEKRQSVAFWCNPISGHATLYWYQQILGQGPKLLIQFQNNGVVDDSQLPKDRFSAERLKGVDSTLKIQPAKLEDSAVYLCASSPRGDGEETQYFGPGTRLLVL.

The rearrangement links TRBV6-2 or TRBV6-3 to TRBJ2-3; 12 nucleotides agree with TRBD2. The V gene's germline CDR1 is MNHEY and CDR2 SVGEGT. The V segment lost 0 bases and the J segment 3 bases; nucleotides outside the gene matches: 4. The CDR3 is 17 amino acids. CDR3 in DNA: TGTGCCAGCAGTTACTCGAGACTAGCGGGAGCAACAGATACGCAGTATTTT. It is translated as CASSYSRLAGATDTQYF.

This chain connects TRBV4-2 to TRBJ1-1; D gene uncertain. The germline gives CDR1 LGHNA, CDR2 YNFKEQ. V was shortened by 3 bases and J by 5 bases, with 22 bases between the two germline ends. The CDR3 is 17 residues long. The CDR3 nucleotides are TGTGCCAGCAGCCAGGATCATTTTACGGGTAGGAGTACTGAAGCTTTCTTT. It is translated as CASSQDHFTGRSTEAFF.

The rearrangement uses TRBV9 and TRBJ2-3; D is possibly TRBD1 (6 bases). Looked up from germline, CDR1 is SGDLS and CDR2 is YYNGEE. Trimming cost V 3 bases and J 1 base, with 12 bases left between them. The CDR3 has 15 amino acids. The CDR3 here is CASSGRAGGTDTQYF. DNA of the CDR3: TGTGCCAGCAGCGGAAGAGCAGGGGGCACAGATACGCAGTATTTT.

This chain joins TRBV6-5 and TRBJ2-3; possible D gene TRBD2, 5 bases. The CDR3 runs 15 residues. The ends were cut back, 7 bases at V and 2 bases at J, with 16 bases in the middle. Germline V gives CDR1 MNHEY, CDR2 SVGAGI. The CDR3 loop is CASTSSSEPTDTQYF. CDR3 nucleotide sequence: TGTGCCAGCACCTCTAGCTCTGAGCCCACAGATACGCAGTATTTT.

The rearrangement joins TRBV7-6 to TRBJ2-1; 8 bases fit TRBD2. V dropped 2 bases and J dropped 10; count of bases not matched to a gene: 4. This CDR3 has 13 residues. Germline V CDR1 and CDR2: SGHVS, FNYEAQ. The DNA for the CDR3 is TGTGCCAGCAGCTTAAGGGCGGGAGGAGAGCAGTTCTTC. Its translation: CASSLRAGGEQFF.

The rearrangement uses TRBV20-1 and TRBJ1-5, with TRBD1 as a possible D gene (5 bases). V gave up 5 bases and J gave up 0 bases, with 8 bases separating them. The CDR3 runs 13 residues. Germline CDR1 and CDR2: DFQATT and SNEGSKA (reference sequence). CDR3 sequence reads: CSAQGYSNQPQHF. DNA of the CDR3: TGCAGTGCTCAGGGTTATAGCAATCAGCCCCAGCATTTT.

This clonotype was recorded once. This rearrangement joins TRBV28 to TRBJ1-5; maybe TRBD1 (6 bases). The CDR3 is 17 amino acids. Germline lookup yields CDR1 MDHEN and CDR2 SYDVKM. Trimming removed 6 bases from V and 1 base from J, with 19 bases in between. The CDR3: CASSEYRQVPSNQPQHF. The DNA for the CDR3 is TGTGCCAGCAGCGAATATAGACAGGTCCCGAGCAATCAGCCCCAGCATTTT.

The chain carries TRBV6-2 or TRBV6-3 and TRBJ1-1; D not resolved. CDR3 length: 11 amino acids. V was cut by 8 bases and J by 1 base, with 5 bases left in between. CDR1 is MNHEY and CDR2 is SVGEGT in the germline V gene. CDR3 sequence reads: CASVRNTEAFF. The CDR3 bases are TGTGCCAGCGTCAGGAACACTGAAGCTTTCTTT.

The V and J genes are TRBV29-1 and TRBJ2-7, with 7 bases matching TRBD1. J was trimmed by 3 bases and V by 4 bases; bases with no gene match: 9. Germline V lookup: CDR1 SQVTM, CDR2 ANQGSEA. The CDR3 has 14 amino acids. CDR3 loop: CSVASGTVHYEQYF. The CDR3 DNA sequence: TGCAGCGTTGCCTCCGGGACAGTTCACTACGAGCAGTACTTC.

This rearrangement joins TRBV4-3 to TRBJ2-1; D call uncertain. Germline CDR1 and CDR2: LGHNA and YSLEER. V lost 0 bases and J 6 bases, leaving 9 bases between the germline ends. CDR3 length equals 14 residues. The CDR3 DNA is TGCGCCAGCAGCCAAGACGTATTAGGCAATGAGCAGTTCTTC. Encoded protein: CASSQDVLGNEQFF.

The rearrangement joins TRBV12-3 or TRBV12-4 to TRBJ1-5; D uncertain. V gave up 3 bases and J gave up 7 bases, with 10 bases separating them. This CDR3 contains 13 residues. CDR3 nucleotide sequence: TGTGCCAGCAGTTTTGGGCTCTTCCAGCCCCAGCATTTT. Translated, it gives CASSFGLFQPQHF.

This clonotype was observed once. The genes are TRBV12-3 or TRBV12-4 and TRBJ2-3; D is unclear. V was clipped by 5 bases and J by 6 bases, with 6 bases between them. This CDR3 is 11 amino acids long. The CDR3 here is CASSQEDTQYF. CDR3 in DNA: TGTGCCAGCAGTCAGGAGGATACGCAGTATTTT.

The chain employs TRBV14 and TRBJ2-2, with D possibly matching TRBD2 (6 bases). The CDR3 consists of 14 residues. V lost 3 bases and J 1 base, leaving 6 bases between the germline ends. In germline, CDR1 is SGHDN, CDR2 FVKESK. CDR3 DNA sequence: TGTGCCAGCAGCCAGGGACTGAACACCGGGGAGCTGTTTTTT. It yields the protein CASSQGLNTGELFF. Looking up the rest from reference TRBV14 and TRBJ2-2 gives the full variable domain: EAGVTQFPSHSVIEKGQTVTLRCDPISGHDNLYWYRRVMGKEIKFLLHFVKESKQDESGMPNNRFLAERTGGTYSTLKVQPAELEDSGVYFCASSQGLNTGELFFGEGSRLTVL.

The V call is TRBV20-1, the J call TRBJ2-5, with D possibly matching TRBD2 (6 bases). This CDR3 contains 15 residues. Trimming cost V 6 bases and J 5 bases, with 22 bases left between them. Germline loops: CDR1 DFQATT, CDR2 SNEGSKA (reference sequence). CDR3 residues: CSAQDQRGAGETQYF. CDR3 sequence (DNA): TGCAGTGCCCAAGATCAGAGGGGCGCGGGGGAGACCCAGTACTTC.

This clonotype was seen only once. The chain couples TRBV13 to TRBJ2-5, with TRBD2 matching 7 bases. CDR3 length: 14 amino acids. Germline V gene sequence: CDR1 PRHDT, CDR2 FYEKMQ (reference sequence). Trimming cost V 2 bases and J 3 bases; bases outside gene matches: 3. This chain's CDR3 is CASSLYGTKETQYF. CDR3 bases: TGTGCCAGCAGCTTATATGGGACTAAAGAGACCCAGTACTTC.

The J gene is TRBJ2-5, the V gene TRBV6-2 or TRBV6-3; D gene unclear. Trimming left V 6 bases short and J 0 bases short, with 8 bases between. Germline loops: CDR1 MNHEY, CDR2 SVGEGT. The CDR3 sequence is 13 residues long. The CDR3 region is CASRTEYQETQYF. The CDR3 nucleotides read TGTGCCAGCAGAACCGAGTACCAAGAGACCCAGTACTTC.